This TCR beta chain stems from a study of blood T cell repertoires in COVID-19. Across the study: PBMCs, B-cell-depleted T cells, or T cells provided the cDNA or gDNA that made up the material.

Source study methods: Amplification of reference gene primers provided the estimated nucleated cell counts. Method: immunoSEQ multiplex PCR; TCRdb's copy keeps in-frame clones and lacks some. The V and J calls and the clone size are those of that table, but D and trimming were determined from the DNA. The sample lists about 350,000 clones; roughly nine tenths were seen once. This clone appeared a few times. Participants were aged about 18 to 90 years, lived in about 26 US areas, and enrolled virtually. Which cohort a participant joined came from the clinical history participants gave. With 1 base clipped from V and 5 bases from J, the junction kept 2 bases outside the gene matches. CDR3 length equals 15 residues. Germline assignment: CDR1 SGHTA and CDR2 FQGNSA.

This chain connects TRBV7-2 to TRBJ1-4; TRBD1 matches 9 bases. Sequencing used PBMCs or T cells enriched from blood (not recorded which). This clonotype was sampled from a young woman who had recovered from COVID-19. The CDR3, as DNA: TGTGCCAGCAGCTTAGACGGGACAGGGAATGAAAAACTGTTTTTT. Residues: CASSLDGTGNEKLFF. The whole variable domain, filled in from reference TRBV7-2 and TRBJ1-4, reads GAGVSQSPSNKVTEKGKDVELRCDPISGHTALYWYRQSLGQGLEFLIYFQGNSAPDKSGLPSDRFSAERTGGSVSTLTIQRTQQEDSAVYLCASSLDGTGNEKLFFGSGTQLSVL.